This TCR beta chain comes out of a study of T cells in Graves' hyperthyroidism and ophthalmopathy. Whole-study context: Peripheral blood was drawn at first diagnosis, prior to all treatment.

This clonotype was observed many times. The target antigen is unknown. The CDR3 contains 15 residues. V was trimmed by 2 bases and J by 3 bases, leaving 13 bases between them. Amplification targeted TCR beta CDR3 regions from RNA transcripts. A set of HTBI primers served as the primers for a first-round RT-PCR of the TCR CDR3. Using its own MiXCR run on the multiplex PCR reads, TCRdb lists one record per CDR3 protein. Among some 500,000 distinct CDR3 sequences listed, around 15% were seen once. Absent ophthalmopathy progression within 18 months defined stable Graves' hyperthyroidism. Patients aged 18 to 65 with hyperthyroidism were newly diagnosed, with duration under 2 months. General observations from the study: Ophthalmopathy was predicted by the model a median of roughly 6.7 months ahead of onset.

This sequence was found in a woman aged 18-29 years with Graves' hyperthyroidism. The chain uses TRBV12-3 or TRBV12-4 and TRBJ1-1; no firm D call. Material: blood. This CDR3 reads CASSLRPRGDTEAFF. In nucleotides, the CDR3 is TGTGCCAGCAGTTTACGCCCGCGCGGGGACACTGAAGCTTTCTTT.